Listed here are 26 T cell receptor beta chains from one sample, sequenced in a study of CD8 T cells in ankylosing spondylitis. A single record per CDR3 protein comes from TCRdb applying MiXCR to the 5' RACE reads. The table includes approximately 250,000 distinct CDR3 sequences, around 8% detected once. The sequencing sample was made of blood, either unsorted or a sorted T cell fraction (not recorded which). The receptors were gathered from a female donor with ankylosing spondylitis or in good health (not recorded which).

In its sample, this clonotype was seen many times. V and J are TRBV25-1 and TRBJ2-4; D call uncertain. The CDR3 extends over 14 amino acids. V was cut by 8 bases and J by 4 bases, with 15 bases left in between. Germline CDR1 is MGHDK and CDR2 is SYGVNS. DNA of the CDR3: TGTGCCAGCGCTAGAAGGGTCTCAAAAAACATTCAGTACTTC. Amino acid sequence: CASARRVSKNIQYF.

Ten or more counts support this clonotype. This chain uses TRBV12-3 or TRBV12-4 with TRBJ1-6, with 7 bases matching TRBD1. The CDR3 consists of 14 residues. V was pared by 6 bases and J by 7 bases, with 6 bases of the junction left unmatched. The CDR3 protein is CASRAGTENSPLHF. The CDR3 DNA follows: TGTGCCAGCAGAGCCGGGACAGAGAATTCACCCCTCCACTTT.

This clonotype was seen repeatedly, ten times or more. The chain is built from TRBV7-2 and TRBJ1-2; D may be TRBD1 (6 bases). Germline V gene lookup returns CDR1 SGHTA and CDR2 FQGNSA. The CDR3 runs 15 residues. Between the trimmed V and J ends, which lost 5 bases and 8 bases, there was a span of 21 bases. In DNA, the CDR3 is TGTGCCAGCAGCACAAGCGGGACACCGACTTGGGGCTACACCTTC. Its protein is CASSTSGTPTWGYTF.

This clonotype has just a few counts. The chain joins TRBV7-2 to TRBJ2-5; 10 positions agree with TRBD2. Looked up from germline, CDR1 is SGHTA and CDR2 is FQGNSA. The CDR3 is 14 residues long. The V and J ends lost 4 bases and 4 bases, in that order; junction bases with no gene match: 3. CDR3 in amino acids: CASSSSGSIETQYF. DNA of the CDR3: TGTGCCAGCAGCTCTAGCGGGAGTATAGAGACCCAGTACTTC.

This clonotype was seen at least ten times. The genes are TRBV13 and TRBJ2-1, with D possibly TRBD2 on 6 matching bases. The CDR3 totals 13 residues. Deletions cut 3 bases from V and 6 bases from J, with 9 bases between. Germline assignment: CDR1 PRHDT and CDR2 FYEKMQ (reference sequence). The CDR3 reads CASSFIAVNEQFF. DNA of the CDR3: TGTGCCAGCAGCTTCATAGCGGTCAATGAGCAGTTCTTC.

This clonotype was detected ten times or more. The genes are TRBV5-6 and TRBJ2-5; tentatively, D is TRBD2 (5 bases). Germline CDR1 and CDR2: SGHDT and YYEEEE. This CDR3 is 14 amino acids long. The ends were cut back, 2 bases at V and 0 bases at J, with 8 bases in the middle. Here the CDR3 DNA reads TGTGCCAGCAGCTTTCAGGACTACCAAGAGACCCAGTACTTC. Translated: CASSFQDYQETQYF.

The V and J genes are TRBV19 and TRBJ2-2, with 12 bases aligning to TRBD2. Germline CDR1 reads LNHDA; CDR2 reads SQIVND (reference sequence). The junction had 1 base not matched to a gene; V was cut back by 3 bases and J by 5 bases. The CDR3 has 15 residues. CDR3 in amino acids: CASSMGTSGTGELFF. The CDR3 DNA follows: TGTGCCAGTAGTATGGGGACTAGCGGGACCGGGGAGCTGTTTTTT.

This clonotype was counted at least ten times. The J gene is TRBJ1-1, the V gene TRBV5-6; 8 bases agree with TRBD1. Trimming at V came to 3 bases and at J to 5 bases, leaving 12 bases not matched to a gene. This CDR3 contains 16 residues. Germline V gene data show CDR1 as SGHDT and CDR2 as YYEEEE. CDR3 amino acids: CASSWGPQGAGTEAFF. CDR3 in DNA: TGTGCCAGCAGCTGGGGGCCGCAGGGGGCGGGGACTGAAGCTTTCTTT.

This clonotype has ten or more counts. V is TRBV15 and J is TRBJ1-1, with TRBD1 matching over 7 bases. The CDR3 totals 15 residues. The V and J ends lost 5 bases and 6 bases, in that order; junction bases with no gene match: 12. From germline, CDR1 is LNHNV and CDR2 YYDKDF (reference sequence). CDR3 residues: CATSLRTGGGSEAFF. In DNA form, the CDR3 reads TGTGCCACCAGCCTAAGGACAGGCGGGGGGTCTGAAGCTTTCTTT.

This clonotype was recorded at least ten times. The V and J genes are TRBV9 and TRBJ1-2, with TRBD1 matching 9 bases. Germline CDR1 SGDLS, CDR2 YYNGEE. The CDR3 is 14 residues long. The ends lost 0 bases at V and 4 bases at J; junction bases unmatched: 1. CDR3 loop: CASSVGDRAYGYTF. In nucleotides, the CDR3 is TGTGCCAGCAGCGTAGGGGACAGGGCCTATGGCTACACCTTC.

In its sample, this clonotype was seen many times. The chain recombines TRBV20-1 with TRBJ2-1; 11 bases line up with TRBD2. CDR1 is DFQATT, CDR2 SNEGSKA, per germline (reference sequence). The CDR3 runs to 17 residues. J lost 7 bases, V lost 6 bases, and 17 bases had no gene match. The CDR3 reads CSAPVLAGEGVKNEQFF. DNA for the CDR3: TGCAGTGCACCGGTACTAGCGGGAGAAGGGGTTAAGAATGAGCAGTTCTTC.

There are many counts of this clonotype. J is TRBJ2-7 and V is TRBV20-1; 7 nucleotides line up with TRBD2. CDR3 length: 14 amino acids. CDR1 is DFQATT and CDR2 is SNEGSKA in the germline V gene (reference sequence). The ends lost 3 bases at V and 3 bases at J; junction bases unmatched: 8. CDR3 nucleotide sequence: TGCAGTGCTAGTAAGAGCGGGGTCCGCTACGAGCAGTACTTC. This encodes CSASKSGVRYEQYF.

In this sample, this clonotype turned up many times. This rearrangement joins TRBV4-3 to TRBJ2-1; TRBD2 aligns across 7 bases. J lost 0 bases, V lost 0 bases, and 8 bases had no gene match. Germline CDR1 LGHNA, CDR2 YSLEER. The CDR3 consists of 18 residues. The CDR3 region is CASSQEGAGASSYNEQFF. CDR3 in DNA: TGCGCCAGCAGCCAAGAAGGGGCGGGAGCCAGCTCCTACAATGAGCAGTTCTTC.

This clonotype appeared many times. The V call is TRBV20-1, the J call TRBJ2-3; 12 bases match TRBD2. The CDR3 length is 17 residues. The J segment lost 3 bases and the V segment lost 1 base, leaving 8 bases of the junction unmatched. The germline CDR1 and CDR2 sequences are DFQATT and SNEGSKA (reference sequence). The CDR3: CSARVPTSGRGTDTQYF. The CDR3 nucleotides are TGCAGTGCTAGAGTTCCGACTAGCGGGAGAGGGACAGATACGCAGTATTTT.

This clonotype was found many times. The J gene is TRBJ2-5, the V gene TRBV20-1; D gene unclear. V shed 1 base and J shed 5 bases, with 5 bases lying between them. CDR1 and CDR2 from the germline V gene are DFQATT and SNEGSKA (reference sequence). CDR3 length equals 11 residues. The CDR3 DNA follows: TGCAGTGCTAGAGGGAGCGAGACCCAGTACTTC. It translates to CSARGSETQYF.

About this clonotype itself: Compared with germline, one end of the junction differs, possibly owing to a read error. The rearrangement links TRBV5-6 to TRBJ2-1, with D unresolved. This CDR3 has 15 amino acids. The germline gives CDR1 SGHDT, CDR2 YYEEEE. CDR3 in amino acids: CANSLEWAVKDEQFF. DNA of the CDR3: TGTGCCAACAGCTTGGAGTGGGCCGTGAAGGATGAGCAGTTCTTC.

This clonotype has at least ten counts. The chain employs TRBV2 and TRBJ1-6; D ambiguous. V was clipped by 3 bases and J by 8 bases, with 14 bases between them. This CDR3 contains 15 residues. The germline gives CDR1 SNHLY, CDR2 FYNNEI. CDR3 DNA sequence: TGTGCCAGCAGTGAGGGGTCCTCACGGGATTCACCCCTCCACTTT. Translation gives CASSEGSSRDSPLHF.

Comment on this clonotype: This may come from a read error, since a much larger clone is one base off. This chain connects TRBV6-2 or TRBV6-3 to TRBJ1-1; TRBD1 might be the D (6 bases). V lost 4 bases, J lost 3 bases, and 15 bases lay in between. Looked up from germline, CDR1 is MNHEY and CDR2 is SVGEGT. The CDR3 covers 15 residues. This chain's CDR3 is CASSSWRGRDTEAFF. CDR3 in DNA: TGTGCCAGCAGTTCCTGGCGGGGGCGGGACACTGAAGCTTTCTTT.

The chain uses TRBV28 and TRBJ1-2, with unresolved D. There are 14 residues in the CDR3. Trimming left V 1 base short and J 11 bases short, with 17 bases between. The V gene's germline CDR1 is MDHEN and CDR2 SYDVKM. CDR3 nucleotides: TGTGCCAGCAGTTTATCTACCTTTTCTTACGGTTACACCTTC. Residues: CASSLSTFSYGYTF.

A single count supports this clonotype. At one end the junction does not follow the germline gene, possibly because of a read error. The V call is TRBV27, the J call TRBJ1-5; D gene unclear. This CDR3 comprises 12 residues. Germline values: CDR1 MNHEY, CDR2 SMNVEV (reference sequence). The CDR3 DNA follows: TGTGCCCGCAGTTACAGCAATCAGCCCCAGCATTTT. Protein product: CARSYSNQPQHF.

This clonotype was seen ten or more times. The V gene is TRBV5-5, the J gene TRBJ2-7, with no clear D. The germline V gene encodes CDR1 SGHKS and CDR2 YYEKEE (reference sequence). This CDR3 spans 13 amino acids. V was clipped by 2 bases and J by 2 bases, with 8 bases between them. The CDR3 DNA sequence: TGTGCCAGCAGCTTTCGACCGACCTACGAGCAGTACTTC. Protein sequence: CASSFRPTYEQYF.

Comments on this clonotype: A clone one base away is much larger, so this may be a read error. The chain carries TRBV14 and TRBJ2-5; perhaps TRBD2 as D (5 bases). Germline V lookup: CDR1 SGHDN, CDR2 FVKESK. The CDR3 extends over 12 amino acids. Trimming stripped 1 base from V and 9 bases from J, with 9 bases between. The CDR3 region is CASSQGMEAQYF. CDR3 nucleotides: TGTGCCAGCAGCCAAGGAATGGAGGCCCAGTACTTC.

On this clonotype itself: One base away lies a much larger clone, so this may be a sequencing read error. This chain uses TRBV20-1 with TRBJ1-6; D is possibly TRBD1 (6 bases). The CDR3 runs to 14 residues. The V gene lost 6 bases and the J gene lost 7 bases, with 16 bases spanning the gap. The germline V gene has CDR1 DFQATT and CDR2 SNEGSKA (reference sequence). DNA of the CDR3: TGCAGTGCCCAGGGGCTCCGGGGAAATTCACCCCTCCACTTT. Encoded protein: CSAQGLRGNSPLHF.

This clonotype was recorded many times. The CDR3: CASGNGEQFF. In DNA, the CDR3 is TGTGCTAGTGGAAACGGAGAGCAGTTCTTC. This chain links TRBV12-5 with TRBJ2-1; D call uncertain. This CDR3 is 10 amino acids long. Trimming took 6 bases from V and 10 from J, leaving 7 bases between them. The germline V gene encodes CDR1 LGHNT and CDR2 FRNRAP.

This clonotype was seen more than once but under ten times. This chain joins TRBV7-2 and TRBJ2-1; 10 bases fit TRBD2. The CDR3 contains 16 residues. Germline V gives CDR1 SGHTA, CDR2 FQGNSA. The V gene end was trimmed by 3 bases and the J gene end by 16 bases; junction bases not matched to a gene: 18. The CDR3 nucleotides are TGTGCCAGCAGCTTTACACTAGGGCCAGATTCTAGCGGGAGATTCTTC. It encodes CASSFTLGPDSSGRFF.

The chain uses TRBV7-2 and TRBJ2-7; 8 bases map to TRBD1. Germline CDR1 reads SGHTA; CDR2 reads FQGNSA. V gave up 5 bases and J gave up 3 bases; unmatched junction bases: 9. The CDR3 spans 15 residues. The CDR3 loop is CASSPRTGSVYEQYF. The CDR3 bases are TGTGCCAGCAGCCCCCGGACAGGGAGCGTCTACGAGCAGTACTTC.